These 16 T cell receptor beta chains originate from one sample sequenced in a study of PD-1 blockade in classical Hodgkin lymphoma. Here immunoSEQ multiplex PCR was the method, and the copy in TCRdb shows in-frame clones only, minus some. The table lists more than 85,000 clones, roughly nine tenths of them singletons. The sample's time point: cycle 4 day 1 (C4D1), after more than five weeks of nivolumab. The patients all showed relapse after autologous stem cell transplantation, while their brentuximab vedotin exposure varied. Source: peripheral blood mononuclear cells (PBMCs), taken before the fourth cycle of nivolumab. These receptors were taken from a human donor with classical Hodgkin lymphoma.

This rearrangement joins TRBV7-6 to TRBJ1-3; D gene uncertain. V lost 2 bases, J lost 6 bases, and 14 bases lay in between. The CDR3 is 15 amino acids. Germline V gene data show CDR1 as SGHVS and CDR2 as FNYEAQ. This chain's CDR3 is CASSLPEEGENTIYF. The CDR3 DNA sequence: TGTGCCAGCAGCTTACCCGAGGAGGGCGAAAACACCATATATTTT. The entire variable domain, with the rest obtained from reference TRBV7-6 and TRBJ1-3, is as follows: GAGVSQSPRYKVTKRGQDVALRCDPISGHVSLYWYRQALGQGPEFLTYFNYEAQQDKSGLPNDRFSAERPEGSISTLTIQRTEQRDSAMYRCASSLPEEGENTIYFGEGSWLTVV.

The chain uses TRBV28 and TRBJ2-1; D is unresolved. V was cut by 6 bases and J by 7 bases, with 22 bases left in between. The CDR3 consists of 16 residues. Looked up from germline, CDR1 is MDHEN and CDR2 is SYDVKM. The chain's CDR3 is CASSSPLGSRGNEQFF. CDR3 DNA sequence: TGTGCCAGCAGCTCCCCCCTAGGATCACGTGGTAATGAGCAGTTCTTC.

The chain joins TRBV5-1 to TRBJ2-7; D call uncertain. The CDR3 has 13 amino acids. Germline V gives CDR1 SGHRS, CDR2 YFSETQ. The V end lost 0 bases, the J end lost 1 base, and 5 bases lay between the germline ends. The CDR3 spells CASSLEVSYEQYF. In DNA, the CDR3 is TGCGCCAGCAGCTTGGAGGTATCCTACGAGCAGTACTTC.

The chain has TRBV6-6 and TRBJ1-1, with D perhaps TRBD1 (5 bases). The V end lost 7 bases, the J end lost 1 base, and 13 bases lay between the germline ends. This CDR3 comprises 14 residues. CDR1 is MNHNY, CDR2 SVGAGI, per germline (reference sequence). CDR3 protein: CASNKQGTNTEAFF. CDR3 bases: TGTGCCAGCAACAAACAAGGGACGAACACTGAAGCTTTCTTT.

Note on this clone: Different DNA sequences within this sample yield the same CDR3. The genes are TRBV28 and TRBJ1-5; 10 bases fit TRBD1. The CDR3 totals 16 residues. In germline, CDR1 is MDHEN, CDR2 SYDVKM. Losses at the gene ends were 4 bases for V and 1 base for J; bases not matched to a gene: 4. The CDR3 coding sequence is TGTGCCAGCAGTTCTGCGGGACAGGGGAGCAATCAGCCCCAGCATTTT. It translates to CASSSAGQGSNQPQHF.

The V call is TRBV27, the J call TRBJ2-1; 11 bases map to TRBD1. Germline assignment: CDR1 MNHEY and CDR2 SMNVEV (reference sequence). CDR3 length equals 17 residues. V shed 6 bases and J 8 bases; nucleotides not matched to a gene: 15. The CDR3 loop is CASSVLVGTGGADEQFF. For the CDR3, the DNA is TGTGCCAGCAGCGTTTTAGTGGGGACAGGGGGTGCCGATGAGCAGTTCTTC.

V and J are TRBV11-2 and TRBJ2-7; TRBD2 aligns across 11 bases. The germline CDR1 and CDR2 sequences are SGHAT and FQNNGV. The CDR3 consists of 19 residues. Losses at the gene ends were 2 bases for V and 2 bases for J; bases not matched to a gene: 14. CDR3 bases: TGTGCCAGCAGCTTATCAGTAGCGGGAGGGGGAACAACTACCTACGAGCAGTACTTC. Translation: CASSLSVAGGGTTTYEQYF.

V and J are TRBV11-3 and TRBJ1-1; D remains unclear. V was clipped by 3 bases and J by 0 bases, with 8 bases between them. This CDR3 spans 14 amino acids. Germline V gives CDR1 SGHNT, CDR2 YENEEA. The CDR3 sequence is CASSLSRMNTEAFF. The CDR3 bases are TGTGCCAGCAGCTTGAGCAGGATGAACACTGAAGCTTTCTTT.

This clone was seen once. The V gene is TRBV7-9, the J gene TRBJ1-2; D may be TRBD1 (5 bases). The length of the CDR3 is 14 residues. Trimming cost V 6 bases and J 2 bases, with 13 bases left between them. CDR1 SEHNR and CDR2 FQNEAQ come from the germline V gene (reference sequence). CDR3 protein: CASRTGDPNYGYTF. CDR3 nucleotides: TGTGCCAGCAGAACGGGGGATCCCAACTATGGCTACACCTTC.

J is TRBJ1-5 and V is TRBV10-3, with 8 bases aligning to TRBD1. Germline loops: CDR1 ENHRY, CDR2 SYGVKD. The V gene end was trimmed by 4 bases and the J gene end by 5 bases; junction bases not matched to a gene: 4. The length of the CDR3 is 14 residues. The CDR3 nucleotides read TGTGCCATCAGTGCAGGGGGCAAGTATCAGCCCCAGCATTTT. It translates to CAISAGGKYQPQHF.

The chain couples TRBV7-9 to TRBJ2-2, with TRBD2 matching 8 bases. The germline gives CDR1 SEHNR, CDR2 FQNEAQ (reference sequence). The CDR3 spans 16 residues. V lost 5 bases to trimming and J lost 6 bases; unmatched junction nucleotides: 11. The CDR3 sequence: CASSKPGLEMSGELFF. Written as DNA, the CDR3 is TGTGCCAGCAGCAAACCGGGACTAGAAATGTCCGGGGAGCTGTTTTTT.

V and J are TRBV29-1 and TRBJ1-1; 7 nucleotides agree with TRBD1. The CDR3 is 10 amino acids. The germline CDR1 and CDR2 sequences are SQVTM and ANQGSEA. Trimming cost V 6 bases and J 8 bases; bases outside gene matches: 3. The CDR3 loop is CSVGDREAFF. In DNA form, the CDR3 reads TGCAGCGTCGGGGACAGAGAAGCTTTCTTT.

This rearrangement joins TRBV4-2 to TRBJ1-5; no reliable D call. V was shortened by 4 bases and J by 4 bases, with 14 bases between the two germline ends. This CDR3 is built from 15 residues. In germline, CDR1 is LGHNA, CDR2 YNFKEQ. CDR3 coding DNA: TGTGCCAGCAGCCCTTCGTCTCCGGGGAATCAGCCCCAGCATTTT. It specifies CASSPSSPGNQPQHF.

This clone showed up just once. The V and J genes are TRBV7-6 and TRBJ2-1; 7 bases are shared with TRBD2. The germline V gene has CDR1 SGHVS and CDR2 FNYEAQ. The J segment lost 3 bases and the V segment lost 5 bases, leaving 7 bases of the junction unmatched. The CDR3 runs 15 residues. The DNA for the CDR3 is TGTGCCAGCAGCCAGAGGCTAGCGGTCTACAATGAGCAGTTCTTC. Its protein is CASSQRLAVYNEQFF.

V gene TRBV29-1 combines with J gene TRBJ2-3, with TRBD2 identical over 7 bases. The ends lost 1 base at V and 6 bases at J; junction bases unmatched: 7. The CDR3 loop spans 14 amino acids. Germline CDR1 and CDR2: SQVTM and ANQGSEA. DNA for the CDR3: TGCAGCGTTGAAGTAAGGGAGGGAGTGGATACGCAGTATTTT. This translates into CSVEVREGVDTQYF.

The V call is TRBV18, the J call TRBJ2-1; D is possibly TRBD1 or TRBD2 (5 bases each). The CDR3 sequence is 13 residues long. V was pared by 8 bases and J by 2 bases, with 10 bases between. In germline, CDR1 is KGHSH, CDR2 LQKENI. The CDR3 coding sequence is TGTGCCAGCGCTCTGGGACCCTACAATGAGCAGTTCTTC. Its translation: CASALGPYNEQFF.